Below are 16 T cell receptor beta chains sequenced from a single sample in a study of a mutant IDH1 vaccine in newly diagnosed glioma listed by TCRdb under 2021. The library was obtained by the immunoSEQ multiplex PCR assay. The source is immuneACCESS, and TCRdb retained only in-frame sequences with V and J called. Part of the clones is not carried over; for the studies checked, unresolved V genes explain less than half of this, and the remainder is unexplained. In this sample the table shows approximately 30,000 clones, over 60% of which occur a single time. In total, the top ten clones hold approximately 7.5% of the sample. The time point label, as the study defines it: week 35, safety follow-up. A 20-mer mutant IDH1 peptide at 300 micrograms in Montanide made up each vaccine dose, which was injected subcutaneously together with topical imiquimod. Their antigens remain unidentified. The sample was PBMCs, taken from a glioma patient whose treatment included an IDH1 peptide vaccine. The receptors shown here come from a man over 45 with glioma.

J is TRBJ2-7 and V is TRBV27; TRBD1 matches at 7 bases. The CDR3 length is 13 residues. Germline V lookup: CDR1 MNHEY, CDR2 SMNVEV (reference sequence). After removal of 6 bases from V and 2 bases from J, the junction contained 4 bases not matched to a gene. DNA of the CDR3: TGTGCCAGCAGCCACAGGGGCCCCTACGAGCAGTACTTC. It translates to CASSHRGPYEQYF.

This clone was picked up one time. The chain uses TRBV6-5 and TRBJ2-7, with TRBD2 matching over 7 bases. Losses at the gene ends were 0 bases for V and 3 bases for J; bases not matched to a gene: 5. CDR3 length: 15 residues. Germline CDR1 is MNHEY and CDR2 is SVGAGI. In nucleotides, the CDR3 is TGTGCCAGCAGTTACTCGAACGGGGGGAACTACGAGCAGTACTTC. This sequence encodes CASSYSNGGNYEQYF.

The V and J genes are TRBV7-2 and TRBJ2-7; 8 nucleotides align to TRBD1. Germline assignment: CDR1 SGHTA and CDR2 FQGNSA. Unmatched junction bases numbered 10, after V lost 3 bases and J lost 3 bases. The CDR3 has 16 residues. CDR3 sequence: CASSLTRGQVNYEQYF. Written as DNA, the CDR3 is TGTGCCAGCAGCTTGACTCGGGGACAGGTCAACTACGAGCAGTACTTC.

This chain's CDR3 is CASSGTGSSYGYTF. The CDR3 DNA is TGTGCCAGCAGTGGTACAGGGAGCTCCTATGGCTACACCTTC. The chain has TRBV6-1 and TRBJ1-2; the D gene is possibly TRBD1 (6 bases). Trimming removed 4 bases from V and 4 bases from J, with 13 bases in between. CDR3 size: 14 residues. Per the germline V gene, CDR1 is MNHNS and CDR2 is SASEGT.

This rearrangement joins TRBV6-1 to TRBJ2-1, with 9 nucleotides matching TRBD2. V trimming: 8 bases; J trimming: 6 bases; junction bases outside the gene matches: 11. CDR3 size: 15 residues. Germline values: CDR1 MNHNS, CDR2 SASEGT. CDR3 residues: CASLGGGLALNEQFF. The CDR3 DNA follows: TGTGCCAGCTTGGGGGGAGGACTAGCGCTCAATGAGCAGTTCTTC.

V usage is TRBV6-5 and J usage is TRBJ2-7, with no clear D. V dropped 2 bases and J dropped 3 bases, with 14 bases sitting between them. The CDR3 is made up of 15 amino acids. Germline CDR1 reads MNHEY; CDR2 reads SVGAGI. CDR3 sequence reads: CASSYDYFGGYEQYF. The DNA of the CDR3 is TGTGCCAGCAGTTACGATTACTTTGGTGGCTACGAGCAGTACTTC.

The chain is built from TRBV5-1 and TRBJ2-1, with TRBD1 matching 10 bases. Germline CDR1 SGHRS, CDR2 YFSETQ. The CDR3 covers 13 residues. Trimming at V came to 3 bases and at J to 6 bases, leaving 0 bases not matched to a gene. CDR3 DNA sequence: TGCGCCAGCAGCTGGGACAGGGGCAATGAGCAGTTCTTC. This encodes CASSWDRGNEQFF.

This chain uses TRBV4-1 with TRBJ2-1; 7 bases are shared with TRBD2. This CDR3 comprises 14 residues. CDR1 is MGHRA and CDR2 is YSYEKL in the germline V gene. Losses at the gene ends were 1 base for V and 6 bases for J; bases not matched to a gene: 3. In DNA form, the CDR3 reads TGCGCCAGCAGCCAAGGGGAGGGAGGCAATGAGCAGTTCTTC. Its translation: CASSQGEGGNEQFF.

The rearrangement joins TRBV2 to TRBJ1-3; 7 bases are a match to TRBD1. This CDR3 is built from 13 residues. Germline lookup yields CDR1 SNHLY and CDR2 FYNNEI. With V trimmed by 6 bases and J by 7 bases, 6 bases remained unmatched. CDR3 DNA: TGTGCCAGCAGCGGGACAGTTCGGAACACCATATATTTT. As protein: CASSGTVRNTIYF.

J is TRBJ2-1 and V is TRBV16, with 9 bases that match TRBD1. Trimming removed 5 bases from V and 16 bases from J; junction bases left unmatched: 9. Germline lookup yields CDR1 KGHSY and CDR2 FQNENV. The length of the CDR3 is 12 residues. This chain's CDR3 is CASSSQGTGIFF. CDR3 sequence (DNA): TGTGCCAGCAGCAGTCAGGGGACAGGGATCTTCTTC.

The J gene is TRBJ1-4, the V gene TRBV2, with D perhaps matching TRBD1 (5 bases). The V end was cut by 2 bases, the J end by 3 bases, with 13 bases between. Looked up from germline, CDR1 is SNHLY and CDR2 is FYNNEI. This CDR3 contains 16 residues. The CDR3 region has the DNA TGTGCCAGCAGTGAAAACGTGGGGGTGGCTAATGAAAAACTGTTTTTT. It yields the protein CASSENVGVANEKLFF.

This clone was seen only once. The V gene is TRBV5-6, the J gene TRBJ2-7; D is uncertain. Trimming pared 4 bases from V and 0 bases from J, leaving 8 bases between. The CDR3 contains 13 residues. The germline gives CDR1 SGHDT, CDR2 YYEEEE. This chain's CDR3 is CASSPESSYEQYF. The CDR3 DNA sequence: TGTGCCAGCAGCCCAGAGAGCTCCTACGAGCAGTACTTC.

This clone has just a few counts. This chain connects TRBV28 to TRBJ1-5; TRBD1 might be the D (6 bases). Germline-derived CDR1 and CDR2 are MDHEN and SYDVKM. Deletions cut 5 bases from V and 0 bases from J, with 14 bases between. This CDR3 comprises 16 residues. The CDR3 nucleotides are TGTGCCAGCAGTGTTAATCAGGGGCTTAGCAATCAGCCCCAGCATTTT. Translating gives CASSVNQGLSNQPQHF.

The chain has TRBV29-1 and TRBJ2-3; no firm D call. Looked up from germline, CDR1 is SQVTM and CDR2 is ANQGSEA. Trimming stripped 4 bases from V and 6 bases from J, with 8 bases between. The CDR3 is made up of 11 amino acids. CDR3 sequence: CSVGQSDTQYF. The DNA of the CDR3 is TGCAGCGTTGGGCAATCGGATACGCAGTATTTT.

The chain's CDR3 is CASSAPGRRLSYEQYF. The CDR3 DNA reads TGTGCCAGCAGCGCACCCGGGAGGAGACTCTCCTACGAGCAGTACTTC. V is TRBV11-2 and J is TRBJ2-7; TRBD2 aligns across 7 bases. This CDR3 is 16 amino acids long. Germline CDR1 reads SGHAT; CDR2 reads FQNNGV. With V trimmed by 5 bases and J by 0 bases, 10 bases remained unmatched.

This clone showed up just once. V gene TRBV19 combines with J gene TRBJ1-5; tentatively, D is TRBD1 (6 bases). Per germline, CDR1 LNHDA and CDR2 SQIVND (reference sequence). The CDR3 runs to 13 residues. V lost 5 bases and J 6 bases, leaving 11 bases between the germline ends. Here the CDR3 DNA reads TGTGCCAGTAGTCTGACAGGAGGTCAGCCCCAGCATTTT. This gives the protein CASSLTGGQPQHF.